Listed below are T cell receptor beta chains from one sample, sequenced in a study of cytomegalovirus exposure and HLA in healthy donors. Libraries were prepared by immunoSEQ multiplex PCR; TCRdb keeps only in-frame clonotypes and omits some of them. The sample shows around 91,000 clones, roughly 78% of them seen only once. Sequenced input: PBMCs. The receptor source for this set is a male donor in good health and CMV-seropositive. Each CDR3 is given with its conserved first and last residue. The order of the fields is D gene, V gene, clone size, J gene, CDR3 DNA, CDR3 protein. D genes are given only for firm matches. The size entry is marked missing in some rows and otherwise reads once, few, many or a size class.

TRBD2	TRBV5-1	-	TRBJ2-3	TGCGCCAGCAGCTTCTACGGTGCGGGGGGAATGGATACGCAGTATTTT	CASSFYGAGGMDTQYF
-	TRBV19	-	TRBJ2-4	TGTGCCAGTAGTATAGGGAGGGATGGGACCCACATTCAGTACTTC	CASSIGRDGTHIQYF
TRBD1	TRBV7-9	-	TRBJ1-2	TGTGCCAGCATTGAGAGAGGGGGCGCCTATGGCTACACCTTC	CASIERGGAYGYTF
TRBD2	TRBV9	-	TRBJ2-3	TGTGCCAGCAGCGTAGCAGCGGGGGACCAAAATACGCAGTATTTT	CASSVAAGDQNTQYF
TRBD2	TRBV30	few	TRBJ2-7	TGTGCCTGGAGTTTTAGGACTAGAAAGGCCGAGCAGTACTTC	CAWSFRTRKAEQYF
TRBD2	TRBV5-1	-	TRBJ2-5	TGCGCCAGCAGCCCGGGACAGAGAAGCGGGACTAGCCAGGAGACCCAGTACTTC	CASSPGQRSGTSQETQYF
-	TRBV27	-	TRBJ2-1	TGTGCCAGCAGTTTCTCCTTTTCCTACAATGAGCAGTTCTTC	CASSFSFSYNEQFF
TRBD1	TRBV19	few	TRBJ1-1	TGTGCCAGTAGTATGTTTCAGGGGACAGGGTTAAGCGCTGAAGCTTTCTTT	CASSMFQGTGLSAEAFF
TRBD1	TRBV13	-	TRBJ2-1	TGTGCCAGCAGCTTAGTGCCGGGACAGGCGAACAATGAGCAGTTCTTC	CASSLVPGQANNEQFF
TRBD1	TRBV13	few	TRBJ2-7	TGTGCCAGCAGCCCCGACCGGACAGGGGTCCGCTACGAGCAGTACTTC	CASSPDRTGVRYEQYF
TRBD1	TRBV27	-	TRBJ1-2	TGTGCCAGCAGTTCGGGGACAGGGGGCTATGGCTACACCTTC	CASSSGTGGYGYTF
TRBD1	TRBV6-5	-	TRBJ1-6	TGTGCCAGCAGTTACCACCCCAGGGGGTCCAATTCACCCCTCCACTTT	CASSYHPRGSNSPLHF
-	TRBV19	-	TRBJ2-1	TGTGCCAGTAGTGATGCTGGGCAGGGGGGATCCTACAATGAGCAGTTCTTC	CASSDAGQGGSYNEQFF
TRBD2	TRBV5-6	-	TRBJ2-7	TGTGCCAGCAGCATCCCGACCGGGACTAGCGGGGGGAGCTCCTACGAGCAGTACTTC	CASSIPTGTSGGSSYEQYF
TRBD2	TRBV27	-	TRBJ2-3	TGTGCCAGCAGTTTGGGCGGGAGGAGCGCAGATACGCAGTATTTT	CASSLGGRSADTQYF
TRBD1	TRBV9	-	TRBJ1-6	TGTGCCAGCAGCCAGACAGGGTCTGCTAATTCACCCCTCCACTTT	CASSQTGSANSPLHF
TRBD2	TRBV28	-	TRBJ2-5	TGTGCCAGCAGTTTCAGGACTAGCAGCCAAGAGACCCAGTACTTC	CASSFRTSSQETQYF
TRBD2	TRBV14	-	TRBJ2-7	TGTGCCAGCAGCCAAGAAGGACGGACTAGCGTCTACGAGCAGTACTTC	CASSQEGRTSVYEQYF
TRBD1	TRBV19	-	TRBJ1-2	TGTGCCAGTAAGGACAGGACCTCCTATGACTACACCTTC	CASKDRTSYDYTF
TRBD2	TRBV5-6	-	TRBJ2-3	TGTGCCAGCACCTTAGCGGGAGGGAGGGATACGCAGTATTTT	CASTLAGGRDTQYF
TRBD1	TRBV27	-	TRBJ2-7	TGTGCCAGCAGTCCTCCCCTTGGACAGGGAATGAAGCAGTACTTC	CASSPPLGQGMKQYF
TRBD2	TRBV6-5	-	TRBJ2-1	TGTGCCAGCAGCTTCCCCGGGACTAGCAATGAGCAGTTCTTC	CASSFPGTSNEQFF
-	TRBV7-7	-	TRBJ2-1	TGTGCCAGCAGCCCGGGGACCAGGGGAATTCATAACGAGCAGTTCTTC	CASSPGTRGIHNEQFF
-	TRBV5-6	once	TRBJ2-7	TGTGCCAGCAGCTTGGGGAGGGTCTACGAGCAGTACTTC	CASSLGRVYEQYF